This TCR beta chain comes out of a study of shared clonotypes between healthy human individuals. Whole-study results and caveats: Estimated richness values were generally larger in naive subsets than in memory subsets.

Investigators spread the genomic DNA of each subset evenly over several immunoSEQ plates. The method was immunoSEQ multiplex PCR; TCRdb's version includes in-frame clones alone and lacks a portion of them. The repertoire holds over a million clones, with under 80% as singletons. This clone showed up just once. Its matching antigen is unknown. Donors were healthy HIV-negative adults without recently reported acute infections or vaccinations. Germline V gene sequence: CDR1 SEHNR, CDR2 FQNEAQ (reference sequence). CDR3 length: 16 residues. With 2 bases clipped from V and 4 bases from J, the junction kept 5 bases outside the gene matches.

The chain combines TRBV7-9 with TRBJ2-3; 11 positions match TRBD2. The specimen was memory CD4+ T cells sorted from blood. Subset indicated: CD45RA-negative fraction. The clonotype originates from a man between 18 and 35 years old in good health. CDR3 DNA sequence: TGTGCCAGCAGCTTAACTAGCGGGAGAACCGCAGATACGCAGTATTTT. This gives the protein CASSLTSGRTADTQYF.